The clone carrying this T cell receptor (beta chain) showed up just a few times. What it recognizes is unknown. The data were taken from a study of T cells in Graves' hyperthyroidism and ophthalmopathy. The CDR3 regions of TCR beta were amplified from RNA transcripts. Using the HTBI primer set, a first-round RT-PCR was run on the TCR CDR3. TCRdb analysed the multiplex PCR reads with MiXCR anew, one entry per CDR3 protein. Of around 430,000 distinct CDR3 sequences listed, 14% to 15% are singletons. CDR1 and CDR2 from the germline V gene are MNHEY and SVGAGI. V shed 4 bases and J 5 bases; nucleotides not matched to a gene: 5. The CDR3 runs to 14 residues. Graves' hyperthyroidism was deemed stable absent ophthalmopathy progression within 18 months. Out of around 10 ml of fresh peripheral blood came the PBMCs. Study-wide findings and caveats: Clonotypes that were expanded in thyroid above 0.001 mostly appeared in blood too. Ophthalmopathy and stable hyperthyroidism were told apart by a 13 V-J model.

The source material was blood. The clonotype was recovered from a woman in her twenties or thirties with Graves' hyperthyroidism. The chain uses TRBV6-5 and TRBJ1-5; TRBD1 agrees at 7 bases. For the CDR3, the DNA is TGTGCCAGCAGTTCGGGACAGACCTATCAGCCCCAGCATTTT. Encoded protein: CASSSGQTYQPQHF.